Listed below are T cell receptor beta chains from one sample, sequenced in a study of T cells in localized non-small cell lung cancer. Profiled with immunoSEQ multiplex PCR; TCRdb holds only in-frame clones, not every one. The table shows 35,000 or so clones, with roughly nine tenths occurring only once. This specimen consisted of peripheral blood, obtained before any cancer treatment. These receptors originate from a woman aged 40-69 years with stage I lung adenocarcinoma. Each CDR3 is given with its conserved first and last residue. The D gene is left open where the match is weak. Size is omitted from some rows. Given values are once, few, many or a class for expanded clones.

j_call clone_size v_call d_call cdr3_nt cdr3_aa
TRBJ2-1 . TRBV7-8 TRBD1 TGTGCCAGCAGCGGGAGAACAGGGGGTTCCTACAATGAGCAGTTCTTC CASSGRTGGSYNEQFF
TRBJ1-2 . TRBV5-1 . TGCGCCAGCAGCTTAAATGTACAGGGCAACTATGGCTACACCTTC CASSLNVQGNYGYTF
TRBJ1-2 . TRBV5-1 . TGCGCCAGCAGCTTGGTTCAGGGGAGGGATGGCTACACCTTC CASSLVQGRDGYTF
TRBJ2-1 . TRBV19 . TGTGCCAGTAGTATAGGGGTGTGGCAGTTCTTC CASSIGVWQFF
TRBJ2-2 . TRBV29-1 . TGCAGCGTTAGATCGGGGGTGGACACCGGGGAGCTGTTTTTT CSVRSGVDTGELFF
TRBJ2-1 once TRBV11-2 . TGTGCCAGCAGCTTGGTTCCTGAGAGTGGTGGGCAGTTCTTC CASSLVPESGGQFF
TRBJ2-3 once TRBV12-5 . TGTGCTAGTGGTTTCACAGATACGCAGTATTTT CASGFTDTQYF
TRBJ2-5 . TRBV11-2 . TGTGCCAGCAGCTTAGACTGGGAGACCCAGTACTTC CASSLDWETQYF
TRBJ2-3 few TRBV20-1 . TGCAGTGCGCGGGGGCCTTCTACGCAGTATTTT CSARGPSTQYF
TRBJ1-1 . TRBV4-1 . TGCGCCAGCAGCCAAGATATTGTGGGGCCCGTGAACACTGAAGCTTTCTTT CASSQDIVGPVNTEAFF
TRBJ2-3 . TRBV25-1 TRBD1 TGTGCCAGCAGTGAATCCGACGGGACAGCGACAGATACGCAGTATTTT CASSESDGTATDTQYF
TRBJ2-3 . TRBV9 TRBD2 TGTGCCAGCAGCGTAGGGGAGGGCAGGGGCACAGATACGCAGTATTTT CASSVGEGRGTDTQYF
TRBJ2-7 . TRBV7-2 . TGTGCCAGCAGCTTAGGCAGGGTGGGAGAGCAGTACTTC CASSLGRVGEQYF
TRBJ1-3 . TRBV7-8 . TGTGCCAGCAGCTTAGTGAGGAGGAGCTCTGGAAACACCATATATTTT CASSLVRRSSGNTIYF
TRBJ2-1 . TRBV10-1 TRBD1 TGCGCCAGCAGTGACCGGGACAGGGGCTACAATGAGCAGTTCTTC CASSDRDRGYNEQFF
TRBJ1-1 few TRBV10-1 . TGCGCCAGCAGCCCCAACACGGACAGATTGAACACTGAAGCTTTCTTT CASSPNTDRLNTEAFF
TRBJ1-4 . TRBV7-9 . TGTGCCAGCAGCTTAACGCGGGGGAGCGTGAAACTGTTTTTT CASSLTRGSVKLFF
TRBJ2-2 once TRBV7-6 TRBD2 TGTGCCAGCAGCTTGGGGACTAGCGGGGAGGCCGGGGAGCTGTTTTTT CASSLGTSGEAGELFF
TRBJ1-6 . TRBV6-1 . TGTGCCAGCACCGAGGCCCGGGGAAGGGGACCCCTCCACTTT CASTEARGRGPLHF
TRBJ1-6 . TRBV19 . TGTGCCAGTAGTCCCGAGGGTAATTCACCCCTCCACTTT CASSPEGNSPLHF
TRBJ1-5 . TRBV2 . TGTGCCAGCAGTGAAGGAGAGAATCAGCCCCAGCATTTT CASSEGENQPQHF
TRBJ2-7 . TRBV4-2 . TGTGCCAGCAGCCAAGATCCAGGGAGAAGGGATAACGAGCAGTACTTC CASSQDPGRRDNEQYF
TRBJ2-5 once TRBV20-1 . TGCAGTCCCAGGGGCGGGGAGACCCAGTACTTC CSPRGGETQYF
TRBJ2-2 . TRBV27 TRBD1 TGTGCCAGCACCCTCGGAAGACAGGGCCCCGGGGAGCTGTTTTTT CASTLGRQGPGELFF
TRBJ2-7 . TRBV7-2 . TGTGCCAGCAGTCAAGGCACGACTTACTCCTACGAGCAGTACTTC CASSQGTTYSYEQYF
TRBJ1-3 . TRBV7-2 TRBD1 TGTGCCAGCAGCAGGGACAGGGCAAACACCATATATTTT CASSRDRANTIYF
TRBJ2-2 . TRBV5-4 TRBD1 TGTGCCAGCACCGTAACAGGGGGCAAAGGGGCCGGGGAGCTGTTTTTT CASTVTGGKGAGELFF
TRBJ1-3 . TRBV28 . TGTGCCAGCAGGGTCTCTGGAAACACCATATATTTT CASRVSGNTIYF
TRBJ2-3 . TRBV10-3 TRBD2 TGTGCCATCAGTATGGGACTAGCGGCGGCCCGGTCCACAGATACGCAGTATTTT CAISMGLAAARSTDTQYF